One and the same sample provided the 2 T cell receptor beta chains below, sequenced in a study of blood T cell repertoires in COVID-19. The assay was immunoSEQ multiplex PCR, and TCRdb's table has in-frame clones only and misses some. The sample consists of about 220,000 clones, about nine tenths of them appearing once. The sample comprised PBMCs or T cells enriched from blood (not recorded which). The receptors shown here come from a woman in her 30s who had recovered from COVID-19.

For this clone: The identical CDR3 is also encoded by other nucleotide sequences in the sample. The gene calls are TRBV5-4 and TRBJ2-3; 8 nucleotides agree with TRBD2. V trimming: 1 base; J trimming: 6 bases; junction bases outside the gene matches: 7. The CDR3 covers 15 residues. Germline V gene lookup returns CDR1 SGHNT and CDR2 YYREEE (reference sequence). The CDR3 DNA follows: TGTGCCAGCAGCTTGAAAAGCGGGGGTACCGATACGCAGTATTTT. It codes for CASSLKSGGTDTQYF.

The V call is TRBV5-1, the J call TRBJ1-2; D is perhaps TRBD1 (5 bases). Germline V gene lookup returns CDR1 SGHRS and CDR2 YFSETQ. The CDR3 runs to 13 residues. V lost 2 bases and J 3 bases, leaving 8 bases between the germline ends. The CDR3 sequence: CASSLGADYGYTF. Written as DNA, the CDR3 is TGCGCCAGCAGCTTAGGGGCAGACTATGGCTACACCTTC.